A selection of T cell receptor beta chains follows, all from one sample in a study of beta chain features in type 1 diabetes. Profiling relied on immunoSEQ multiplex PCR, and the TCRdb table lists in-frame clones only, not all of them. In the table there are a few hundred thousand clones, 8.5% to 10% of which are singletons. The sequenced material came from central memory CD4+ T cells from blood. The receptor set was obtained from a young man with type 1 diabetes. The CDR3 runs from the conserved cysteine through the conserved F or W. The D gene is left open where the match is weak. Some rows mark clone size as missing; the rest say once, few, many or name a class of expanded clone.

cdr3_aa: CASSLGRNEQFF
cdr3_nt: TGTGCCAGCAGTTTAGGCCGCAATGAGCAGTTCTTC
v_call: TRBV28
cdr3_length: 12
d_call: -
clone_size: few
j_call: TRBJ2-1

cdr3_aa: CASSYGTGGAYEQYF
cdr3_nt: TGTGCCAGCAGTTACGGGACAGGGGGCGCATACGAGCAGTACTTC
v_call: TRBV6-6
cdr3_length: 15
d_call: TRBD1
clone_size: few
j_call: TRBJ2-7

cdr3_aa: CAWSVTANTEAFF
cdr3_nt: TGTGCCTGGAGTGTAACGGCGAACACTGAAGCTTTCTTT
v_call: TRBV30
cdr3_length: 13
d_call: -
clone_size: -
j_call: TRBJ1-1

cdr3_aa: CASGPTGLWQPQHF
cdr3_nt: TGTGCCAGCGGCCCTACAGGGCTTTGGCAGCCCCAGCATTTT
v_call: TRBV19
cdr3_length: 14
d_call: -
clone_size: -
j_call: TRBJ1-5

cdr3_aa: CASSHETQYF
cdr3_nt: TGTGCCAGCAGCCATGAGACCCAGTACTTC
v_call: TRBV14
cdr3_length: 10
d_call: -
clone_size: few
j_call: TRBJ2-5

cdr3_aa: CASSYDSGRSMGEQFF
cdr3_nt: TGTGCCAGCAGTTACGATAGCGGGAGAAGTATGGGTGAGCAGTTCTTC
v_call: TRBV6-6
cdr3_length: 16
d_call: TRBD2
clone_size: few
j_call: TRBJ2-1

cdr3_aa: CASSPPGRYTEAFF
cdr3_nt: TGTGCCAGCAGCCCCCCCGGACGGTACACTGAAGCTTTCTTT
v_call: TRBV14
cdr3_length: 14
d_call: -
clone_size: many
j_call: TRBJ1-1

cdr3_aa: CASSGQVAETQYF
cdr3_nt: TGTGCCAGCAGTGGACAGGTGGCGGAGACCCAGTACTTC
v_call: TRBV2
cdr3_length: 13
d_call: -
clone_size: -
j_call: TRBJ2-5

cdr3_aa: CASSFWQGSYEQYF
cdr3_nt: TGTGCCAGCAGCTTCTGGCAGGGCTCCTACGAGCAGTACTTC
v_call: TRBV5-4
cdr3_length: 14
d_call: -
clone_size: -
j_call: TRBJ2-7

cdr3_aa: CASSDLDRGNRETQYF
cdr3_nt: TGTGCCAGCAGCGATCTGGACAGGGGGAATAGGGAGACCCAGTACTTC
v_call: TRBV5-4
cdr3_length: 16
d_call: TRBD1
clone_size: -
j_call: TRBJ2-5

cdr3_aa: CSVALRGGGIGNTEAFF
cdr3_nt: TGCAGCGTTGCCCTTCGAGGGGGTGGTATAGGGAACACTGAAGCTTTCTTT
v_call: TRBV29-1
cdr3_length: 17
d_call: -
clone_size: -
j_call: TRBJ1-1

cdr3_aa: CASSQDRARGDVQPQHF
cdr3_nt: TGCGCCAGCAGCCAAGATCGGGCTAGAGGAGATGTTCAGCCCCAGCATTTT
v_call: TRBV4-1
cdr3_length: 17
d_call: -
clone_size: -
j_call: TRBJ1-5

cdr3_aa: CASSITGGGYTF
cdr3_nt: TGTGCCAGCAGTATCACAGGGGGTGGCTACACCTTC
v_call: TRBV27
cdr3_length: 12
d_call: TRBD1
clone_size: -
j_call: TRBJ1-2

cdr3_aa: CASSVLGNTEAFF
cdr3_nt: TGTGCCAGCAGTGTCCTGGGGAACACTGAAGCTTTCTTT
v_call: TRBV2
cdr3_length: 13
d_call: -
clone_size: -
j_call: TRBJ1-1

cdr3_aa: CASSLRELGGQFF
cdr3_nt: TGTGCCAGCAGCTTACGGGAACTGGGGGGGCAGTTCTTC
v_call: TRBV7-9
cdr3_length: 13
d_call: -
clone_size: -
j_call: TRBJ2-1

cdr3_aa: CASSYRTSGMGEQYF
cdr3_nt: TGTGCCAGCAGCTACCGGACTAGCGGGATGGGGGAGCAGTACTTC
v_call: TRBV7-9
cdr3_length: 15
d_call: TRBD2
clone_size: few
j_call: TRBJ2-7

cdr3_aa: CASSRVGVEGAYEQYF
cdr3_nt: TGTGCCAGCAGCCGGGTAGGGGTGGAAGGCGCCTACGAGCAGTACTTC
v_call: TRBV27
cdr3_length: 16
d_call: -
clone_size: -
j_call: TRBJ2-7

cdr3_aa: CAWRGQATNEKLFF
cdr3_nt: TGTGCCTGGAGGGGACAAGCAACTAATGAAAAACTGTTTTTT
v_call: TRBV30
cdr3_length: 14
d_call: -
clone_size: many
j_call: TRBJ1-4

cdr3_aa: CAISPVESGLETQYF
cdr3_nt: TGTGCCATCAGCCCAGTAGAGTCAGGGCTAGAGACCCAGTACTTC
v_call: TRBV10-3
cdr3_length: 15
d_call: -
clone_size: -
j_call: TRBJ2-5

cdr3_aa: CAWVSQGDRTGELFF
cdr3_nt: TGTGCCTGGGTATCCCAGGGGGACAGGACCGGGGAGCTGTTTTTT
v_call: TRBV30
cdr3_length: 15
d_call: TRBD1
clone_size: -
j_call: TRBJ2-2